These 8 T cell receptor beta chains came from one sample sequenced in a study of blood T cell repertoires in COVID-19. Measured with immunoSEQ multiplex PCR; TCRdb has only the in-frame clones, and not every one. The data show roughly 200,000 clones, 70% to 90% seen once. Input material: peripheral blood. The receptor set was obtained from a woman in her 70s with active or convalescent COVID-19.

This clone was observed once. This chain joins TRBV27 and TRBJ2-7; D is perhaps TRBD2 (5 bases). Germline CDR1 MNHEY, CDR2 SMNVEV (reference sequence). V lost 6 bases and J lost 4, with 16 bases in between. The CDR3 runs to 14 residues. As DNA, the CDR3 is TGTGCCAGCAGCAGGAGCTTCGGAGGATACGAGCAGTACTTC. Translated, it gives CASSRSFGGYEQYF.

The rearrangement joins TRBV12-1 to TRBJ2-1; the table's D call, TRBD2, was not checked against the DNA. TRBV12-1 is assigned pseudogene status. This CDR3 region has 18 residues. The CDR3 DNA reads TGTGCCAGCAGCTTTGGGACTAGCGGGTTGCTGGGATACAATGAGCAGTTCTTC. Residues: CASSFGTSGLLGYNEQFF.

V and J are TRBV21-1 and TRBJ2-4; no check of the table's D call, TRBD1, against the DNA was made. TRBV21-1 is recorded as a pseudogene. CDR3 length: 20 amino acids. The CDR3 protein is CASSPRAGDRGPLAKNIQYF. In DNA form, the CDR3 reads TGTGCCAGCAGCCCCCGGGCGGGGGACAGGGGACCTCTAGCCAAAAACATTCAGTACTTC.

This rearrangement joins TRBV6-5 to TRBJ1-1, with 7 bases fitting TRBD1. Germline CDR1 MNHEY, CDR2 SVGAGI. Trimming at V came to 4 bases and at J to 4 bases, leaving 9 bases not matched to a gene. This CDR3 spans 15 amino acids. Written as DNA, the CDR3 is TGTGCCAGCAGTTTCACAGGGGCGGTTAGCACTGAAGCTTTCTTT. It codes for CASSFTGAVSTEAFF.

The genes are TRBV7-2 and TRBJ2-7; TRBD1 might be the D (5 bases). V was clipped by 3 bases and J by 1 base, with 13 bases between them. The CDR3 loop spans 15 amino acids. Germline V gene data show CDR1 as SGHTA and CDR2 as FQGNSA. The CDR3 sequence: CASSFLGAGSYEQYF. Written as DNA, the CDR3 is TGTGCCAGCAGCTTCCTAGGGGCAGGATCCTACGAGCAGTACTTC.

The chain couples TRBV2 to TRBJ1-4; D may be TRBD1 (6 bases). V was pared by 3 bases and J by 5 bases, with 22 bases between. Per the germline V gene, CDR1 is SNHLY and CDR2 is FYNNEI. The length of the CDR3 is 18 residues. The CDR3 protein is CASSDRDTIHLQNEKLFF. The CDR3 DNA sequence: TGTGCCAGCAGTGATCGGGACACTATCCACCTGCAAAATGAAAAACTGTTTTTT.

The chain carries TRBV18 and TRBJ1-1; unclear D gene. Trimming pared 3 bases from V and 1 base from J, leaving 9 bases between. The CDR3 consists of 14 residues. Germline assignment: CDR1 KGHSH and CDR2 LQKENI. Here the CDR3 DNA reads TGTGCCAGCTCACCTACCAACAGGAACACTGAAGCTTTCTTT. Encoded protein: CASSPTNRNTEAFF.

This chain uses TRBV9 with TRBJ2-1, with 15 positions matching TRBD2. The CDR3 sequence is 21 residues long. Germline V gives CDR1 SGDLS, CDR2 YYNGEE. With V trimmed by 3 bases and J by 0 bases, 13 bases remained unmatched. The CDR3 DNA sequence: TGTGCCAGCAGCGCCCCCGGTGGGACTAGCGGGAGGCCCGACTCCTACAATGAGCAGTTCTTC. This translates into CASSAPGGTSGRPDSYNEQFF.